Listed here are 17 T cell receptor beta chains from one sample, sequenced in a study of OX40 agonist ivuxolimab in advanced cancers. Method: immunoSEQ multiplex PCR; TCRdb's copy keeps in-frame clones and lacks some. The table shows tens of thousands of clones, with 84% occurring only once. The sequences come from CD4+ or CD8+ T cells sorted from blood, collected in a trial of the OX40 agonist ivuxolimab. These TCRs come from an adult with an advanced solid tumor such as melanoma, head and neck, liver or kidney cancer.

CDR3 amino acids: CAWKGGAGASNLSYNEQFF. The CDR3 DNA sequence: TGTGCCTGGAAAGGAGGAGCGGGGGCCTCAAATCTTTCCTACAATGAGCAGTTCTTC. V gene TRBV30 combines with J gene TRBJ2-1, with TRBD2 identical over 8 bases. The CDR3 covers 19 residues. Trimming cost V 4 bases and J 1 base; bases outside gene matches: 18. CDR1 and CDR2 from the germline V gene are GTSNPN and SVGIG (reference sequence). Full variable domain (outside the CDR3, taken from reference TRBV30 and TRBJ2-1): SQTIHQWPATLVQPVGSPLSLECTVEGTSNPNLYWYRQAAGRGLQLLFYSVGIGQISSEVPQNLSASRPQDRQFILSSKKLLLSDSGFYLCAWKGGAGASNLSYNEQFFGPGTRLTVL.

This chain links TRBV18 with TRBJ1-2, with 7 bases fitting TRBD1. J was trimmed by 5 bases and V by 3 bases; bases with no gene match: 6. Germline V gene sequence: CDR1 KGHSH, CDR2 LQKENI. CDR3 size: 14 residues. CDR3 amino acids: CASSPSGTDYGYTF. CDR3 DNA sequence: TGTGCCAGCTCACCCTCCGGGACAGATTATGGCTACACCTTC.

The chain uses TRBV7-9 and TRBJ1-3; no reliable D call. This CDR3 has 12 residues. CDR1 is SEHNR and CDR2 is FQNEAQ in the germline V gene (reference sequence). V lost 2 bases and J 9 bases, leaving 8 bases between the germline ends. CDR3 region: CASSLLLRTIYF. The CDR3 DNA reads TGTGCCAGCAGCTTATTGCTCCGCACCATATATTTT.

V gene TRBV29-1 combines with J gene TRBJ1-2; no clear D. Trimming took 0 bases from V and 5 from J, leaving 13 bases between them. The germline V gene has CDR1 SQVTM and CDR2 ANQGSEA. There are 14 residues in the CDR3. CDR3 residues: CSVEDSPFVYGYTF. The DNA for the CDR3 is TGCAGCGTTGAAGATTCTCCCTTTGTTTATGGCTACACCTTC.

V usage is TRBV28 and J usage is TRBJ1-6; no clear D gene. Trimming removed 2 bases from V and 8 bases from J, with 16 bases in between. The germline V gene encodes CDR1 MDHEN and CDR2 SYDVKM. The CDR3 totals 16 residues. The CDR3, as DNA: TGTGCCAGCAGTTTAAACACGGCGGGTGGGGATTCACCCCTCCACTTT. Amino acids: CASSLNTAGGDSPLHF.

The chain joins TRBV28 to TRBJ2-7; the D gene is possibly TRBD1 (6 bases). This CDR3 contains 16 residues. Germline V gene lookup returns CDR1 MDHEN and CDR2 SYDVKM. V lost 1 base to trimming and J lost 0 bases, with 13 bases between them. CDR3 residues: CASSLFVQGTSYEQYF. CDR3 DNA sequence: TGTGCCAGCAGTTTATTTGTACAGGGAACCTCCTACGAGCAGTACTTC.

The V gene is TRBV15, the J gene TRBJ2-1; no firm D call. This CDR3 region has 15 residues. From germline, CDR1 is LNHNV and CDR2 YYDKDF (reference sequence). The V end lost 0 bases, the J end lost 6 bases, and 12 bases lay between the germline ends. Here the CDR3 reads CATSRDPLGPNEQFF. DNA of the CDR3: TGTGCCACCAGCAGAGATCCCCTAGGGCCCAATGAGCAGTTCTTC.

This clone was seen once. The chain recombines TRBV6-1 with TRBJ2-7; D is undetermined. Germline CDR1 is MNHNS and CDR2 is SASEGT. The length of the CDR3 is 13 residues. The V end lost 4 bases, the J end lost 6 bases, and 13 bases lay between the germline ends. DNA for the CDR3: TGTGCCAGCAGTGCGACCCAGGCAGGCGAGCAGTACTTC. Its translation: CASSATQAGEQYF.

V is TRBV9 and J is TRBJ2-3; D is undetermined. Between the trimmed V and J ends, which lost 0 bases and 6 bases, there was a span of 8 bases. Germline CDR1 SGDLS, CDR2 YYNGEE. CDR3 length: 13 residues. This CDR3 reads CASSVGTPDTQYF. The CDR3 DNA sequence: TGTGCCAGCAGCGTAGGTACTCCCGATACGCAGTATTTT.

The CDR3 bases are TGTGCCAGCAGCGTTCAGACGGGAGCAGATACGCAGTATTTT. Protein: CASSVQTGADTQYF. The J gene is TRBJ2-3, the V gene TRBV9; D possibly corresponds to TRBD2 (6 bases). The CDR3 contains 14 residues. Germline loops: CDR1 SGDLS, CDR2 YYNGEE. Between the trimmed V and J ends, which lost 2 bases and 4 bases, there was a span of 11 bases. The full variable domain, its missing parts supplied by reference TRBV9 and TRBJ2-3, is DSGVTQTPKHLITATGQRVTLRCSPRSGDLSVYWYQQSLDQGLQFLIQYYNGEERAKGNILERFSAQQFPDLHSELNLSSLELGDSALYFCASSVQTGADTQYFGPGTRLTVL.

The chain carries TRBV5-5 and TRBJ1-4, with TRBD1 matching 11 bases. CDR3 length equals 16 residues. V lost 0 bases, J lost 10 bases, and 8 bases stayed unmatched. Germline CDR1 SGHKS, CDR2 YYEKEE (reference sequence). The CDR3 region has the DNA TGTGCCAGCAGCTTGGATGCGGGACAGGGGGGACGAAAACTGTTTTTT. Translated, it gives CASSLDAGQGGRKLFF.

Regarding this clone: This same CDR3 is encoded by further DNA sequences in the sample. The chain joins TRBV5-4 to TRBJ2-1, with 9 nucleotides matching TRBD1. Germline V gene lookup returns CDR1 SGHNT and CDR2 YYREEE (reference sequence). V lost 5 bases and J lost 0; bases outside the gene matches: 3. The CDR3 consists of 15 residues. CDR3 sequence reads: CASSLDRGSYNEQFF. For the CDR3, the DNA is TGTGCCAGCAGTCTGGACAGGGGCTCCTACAATGAGCAGTTCTTC.

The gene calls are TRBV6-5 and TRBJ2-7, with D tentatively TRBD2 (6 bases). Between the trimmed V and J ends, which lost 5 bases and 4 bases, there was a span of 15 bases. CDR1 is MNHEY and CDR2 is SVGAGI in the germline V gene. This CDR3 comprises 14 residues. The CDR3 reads CASSRNRDFYEQYF. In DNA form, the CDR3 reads TGTGCCAGCAGTCGTAACCGGGACTTTTACGAGCAGTACTTC.

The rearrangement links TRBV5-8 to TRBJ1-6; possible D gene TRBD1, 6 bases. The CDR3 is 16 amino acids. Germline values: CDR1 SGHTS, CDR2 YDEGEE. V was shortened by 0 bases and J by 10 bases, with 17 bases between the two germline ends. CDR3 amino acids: CASSLEGGRSTSPLHF. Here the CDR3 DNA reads TGTGCCAGCAGCTTGGAGGGGGGCAGGTCGACCTCACCCCTCCACTTT. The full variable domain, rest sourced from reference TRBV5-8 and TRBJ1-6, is EAGVTQSPTHLIKTRGQQATLRCSPISGHTSVYWYQQALGLGLQFLLWYDEGEERNRGNFPPRFSGRQFPNYSSELNVNALELEDSALYLCASSLEGGRSTSPLHFGNGTRLTVT.

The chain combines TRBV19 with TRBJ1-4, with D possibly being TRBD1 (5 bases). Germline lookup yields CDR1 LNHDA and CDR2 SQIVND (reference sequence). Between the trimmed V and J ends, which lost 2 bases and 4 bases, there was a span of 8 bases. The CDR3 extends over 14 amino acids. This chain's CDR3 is CASSIQGGNEKLFF. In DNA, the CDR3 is TGTGCCAGTAGTATACAGGGTGGTAATGAAAAACTGTTTTTT.

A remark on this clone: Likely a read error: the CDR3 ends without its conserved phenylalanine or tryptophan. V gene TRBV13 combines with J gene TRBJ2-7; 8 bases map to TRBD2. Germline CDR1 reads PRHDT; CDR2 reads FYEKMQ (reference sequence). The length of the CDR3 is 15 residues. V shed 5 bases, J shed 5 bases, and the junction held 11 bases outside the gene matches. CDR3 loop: CASSILAGPRNEQYL. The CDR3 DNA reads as TGTGCCAGCAGCATCCTAGCGGGCCCCCGAAACGAGCAGTACCTC.

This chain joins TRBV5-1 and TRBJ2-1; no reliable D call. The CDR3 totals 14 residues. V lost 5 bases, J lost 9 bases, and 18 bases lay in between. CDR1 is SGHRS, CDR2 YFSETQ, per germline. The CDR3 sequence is CASRNGSERSEQFF. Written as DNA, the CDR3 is TGCGCCAGCAGAAACGGGTCTGAAAGGAGTGAGCAGTTCTTC.